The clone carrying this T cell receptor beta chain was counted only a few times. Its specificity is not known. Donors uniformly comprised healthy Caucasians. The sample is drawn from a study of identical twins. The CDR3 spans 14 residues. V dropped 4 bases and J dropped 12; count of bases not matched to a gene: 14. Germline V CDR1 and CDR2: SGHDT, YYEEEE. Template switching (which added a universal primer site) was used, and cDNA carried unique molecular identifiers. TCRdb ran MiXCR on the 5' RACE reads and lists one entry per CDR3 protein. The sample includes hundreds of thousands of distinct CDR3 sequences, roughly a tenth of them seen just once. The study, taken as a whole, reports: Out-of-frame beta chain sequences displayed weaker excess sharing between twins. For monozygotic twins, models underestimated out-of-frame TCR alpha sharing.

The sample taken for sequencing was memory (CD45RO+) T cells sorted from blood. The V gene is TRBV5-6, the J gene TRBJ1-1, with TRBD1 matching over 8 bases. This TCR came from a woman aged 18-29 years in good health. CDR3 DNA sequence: TGTGCCAGCAGCCACGATATAGGACAGGGTGGATCTTTCTTT. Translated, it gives CASSHDIGQGGSFF.